Each of the 22 T cell receptor beta chains below was sequenced from the same sample in a study of blood T cell repertoires in COVID-19 (dated by TCRdb to 2018 to 2020). Library method: the immunoSEQ multiplex PCR assay. Not all clones reach the TCRdb copy of this immuneACCESS table, which keeps in-frame sequences only. Checked studies attribute under half of the gap to unresolved V genes and leave the rest unexplained. The sample table lists 200,000 to 250,000 clones, 70% to 85% of them with a count of one. The leading ten clones occupy nearly 5% of the sample. Sequenced input: peripheral blood. These receptors all stem from a woman of 80 years or more with active or convalescent COVID-19.

This chain uses TRBV30 with TRBJ2-1; D is possibly TRBD2 (6 bases). Germline lookup yields CDR1 GTSNPN and CDR2 SVGIG (reference sequence). Between the trimmed V and J ends, which lost 3 bases and 5 bases, there was a span of 11 bases. The CDR3 contains 13 residues. CDR3 in amino acids: CAWSPGTHNEQFF. For the CDR3, the DNA is TGTGCCTGGAGCCCGGGGACTCACAATGAGCAGTTCTTC.

The rearrangement uses TRBV7-9 and TRBJ2-7, with TRBD1 identical over 8 bases. The germline CDR1 and CDR2 sequences are SEHNR and FQNEAQ (reference sequence). V was clipped by 3 bases and J by 3 bases; unmatched bases: 10. The CDR3 is made up of 16 amino acids. The CDR3 bases are TGTGCCAGCAGCTTCCCGACAGGGGACAAAGACTACGAGCAGTACTTC. Translation: CASSFPTGDKDYEQYF.

The chain recombines TRBV5-1 with TRBJ2-3; 8 nucleotides agree with TRBD2. The CDR3 sequence is 16 residues long. In germline, CDR1 is SGHRS, CDR2 YFSETQ. Losses at the gene ends were 0 bases for V and 6 bases for J; bases not matched to a gene: 9. CDR3 amino acids: CASSLAQNGRADTQYF. DNA for the CDR3: TGCGCCAGCAGCTTGGCCCAAAACGGGAGGGCCGATACGCAGTATTTT.

The CDR3 protein is CASSGGQGVEGYTF. The CDR3 nucleotides are TGTGCCAGCAGCGGAGGACAGGGAGTTGAAGGCTACACCTTC. The chain carries TRBV5-4 and TRBJ1-2, with 8 bases identical to TRBD1. CDR3 length equals 14 residues. Per germline, CDR1 SGHNT and CDR2 YYREEE (reference sequence). V shed 4 bases, J shed 8 bases, and the junction held 10 bases outside the gene matches. The variable domain in full, with the rest retrieved from reference TRBV5-4 and TRBJ1-2, is ETGVTQSPTHLIKTRGQQVTLRCSSQSGHNTVSWYQQALGQGPQFIFQYYREEENGRGNFPPRFSGLQFPNYSSELNVNALELDDSALYLCASSGGQGVEGYTFGSGTRLTVV.

This chain uses TRBV29-1 with TRBJ1-1; no clear D. Germline-derived CDR1 and CDR2 are SQVTM and ANQGSEA. This CDR3 region has 14 residues. Trimming took off 5 bases at V and 0 bases at J, with 13 bases between the two ends. In DNA, the CDR3 is TGCAGCGTTAGGACTGCAGGACTGAACACTGAAGCTTTCTTT. It is translated as CSVRTAGLNTEAFF.

This clone was detected only once. The J gene is TRBJ1-2, the V gene TRBV6-2 or TRBV6-3; TRBD1 is a possible D gene (5 bases). The germline gives CDR1 MNHEY, CDR2 SVGEGT. This CDR3 has 15 amino acids. The V gene lost 2 bases and the J gene lost 3 bases, with 13 bases spanning the gap. This chain's CDR3 is CASSYRRGDYYGYTF. The DNA of the CDR3 is TGTGCCAGCAGTTACCGCCGGGGGGACTACTATGGCTACACCTTC.

V is TRBV6-5 and J is TRBJ1-6, with D unresolved. V was cut by 4 bases and J by 9 bases, with 7 bases left in between. This CDR3 spans 12 amino acids. CDR1 MNHEY and CDR2 SVGAGI come from the germline V gene. The CDR3 protein is CASSSRGSPLHF. Here the CDR3 DNA reads TGTGCCAGCAGTTCACGGGGTTCACCCCTCCACTTT.

The chain couples TRBV5-1 to TRBJ2-2; 8 nucleotides agree with TRBD1. The junction had 4 bases not matched to a gene; V was cut back by 3 bases and J by 6 bases. Germline-derived CDR1 and CDR2 are SGHRS and YFSETQ. This CDR3 is built from 14 residues. CDR3 amino acids: CASSSDRAAGELFF. The CDR3 DNA follows: TGCGCCAGCAGCTCGGACAGGGCGGCCGGGGAGCTGTTTTTT.

The chain combines TRBV2 with TRBJ1-6; D is perhaps TRBD1 (5 bases). Germline loops: CDR1 SNHLY, CDR2 FYNNEI. CDR3 length: 16 amino acids. Trimming left V 7 bases short and J 5 bases short, with 18 bases between. In DNA form, the CDR3 reads TGTGCCAGCACCCAACGTCGACAGTTAGATAATTCACCCCTCCACTTT. Protein sequence: CASTQRRQLDNSPLHF.

The CDR3 region is CASSLGASTSDNSPLHF. CDR3 nucleotide sequence: TGTGCCAGCAGCTTAGGGGCCTCTACCAGCGATAATTCACCCCTCCACTTT. The chain combines TRBV5-4 with TRBJ1-6; TRBD1 is a possible D gene (5 bases). CDR3 length: 17 amino acids. V was pared by 2 bases and J by 5 bases, with 17 bases between. CDR1 and CDR2 from the germline V gene are SGHNT and YYREEE (reference sequence).

This clone has a single count. V and J are TRBV5-1 and TRBJ1-1; TRBD1 matches at 8 bases. CDR3 length: 15 amino acids. Looked up from germline, CDR1 is SGHRS and CDR2 is YFSETQ. Trimming removed 2 bases from V and 1 base from J; junction bases left unmatched: 4. Here the CDR3 DNA reads TGCGCCAGCAGCTTCCTTACAGGGGGGAACACTGAAGCTTTCTTT. As protein: CASSFLTGGNTEAFF. The full variable domain, rest sourced from reference TRBV5-1 and TRBJ1-1, is KAGVTQTPRYLIKTRGQQVTLSCSPISGHRSVSWYQQTPGQGLQFLFEYFSETQRNKGNFPGRFSGRQFSNSRSEMNVSTLELGDSALYLCASSFLTGGNTEAFFGQGTRLTVV.

CDR3 residues: CASSTQGFSYNEQFF. The CDR3 DNA follows: TGTGCCAGCAGCACCCAGGGGTTCTCCTACAATGAGCAGTTCTTC. The genes are TRBV11-1 and TRBJ2-1; D is perhaps TRBD1 (6 bases). Trimming left V 5 bases short and J 0 bases short, with 11 bases between. The CDR3 contains 15 residues. Germline CDR1 and CDR2: SGHAT and FQDESV (reference sequence).

V is TRBV7-9 and J is TRBJ1-4; 8 bases are shared with TRBD1. CDR3 length: 15 amino acids. V was clipped by 4 bases and J by 4 bases; unmatched bases: 5. Germline lookup yields CDR1 SEHNR and CDR2 FQNEAQ (reference sequence). CDR3 region: CASSSGQANNEKLFF. CDR3 DNA sequence: TGTGCCAGCAGCTCGGGACAGGCTAATAATGAAAAACTGTTTTTT.

The CDR3 DNA is TGTGCCAGCAGTGAATCGGGAGTTAACCCTAATGAGCAGTACTTC. The encoded protein is CASSESGVNPNEQYF. The chain employs TRBV2 and TRBJ2-7; D is possibly TRBD2 (6 bases). The CDR3 spans 15 residues. The V gene lost 2 bases and the J gene lost 7 bases, with 18 bases spanning the gap. CDR1 is SNHLY, CDR2 FYNNEI, per germline.

The chain carries TRBV6-5 and TRBJ1-5; perhaps TRBD1 as D (5 bases). CDR1 is MNHEY, CDR2 SVGAGI, per germline. With 1 base removed from V and 5 bases from J, the gap between germline ends came to 9 bases. This CDR3 has 14 amino acids. Here the CDR3 reads CASSYWQGDQPQHF. The CDR3 DNA follows: TGTGCCAGCAGTTACTGGCAGGGTGATCAGCCCCAGCATTTT.

V gene TRBV5-1 combines with J gene TRBJ2-3; 11 bases match TRBD2. Trimming took 4 bases from V and 1 from J; bases not matched to a gene: 5. CDR3 length: 16 amino acids. Per the germline V gene, CDR1 is SGHRS and CDR2 is YFSETQ. The CDR3 sequence is CASSEGTSGRTDTQYF. The CDR3 bases are TGCGCCAGCAGCGAGGGGACTAGCGGCCGCACAGATACGCAGTATTTT.

The chain employs TRBV7-9 and TRBJ1-2; possible D gene TRBD1, 6 bases. Per the germline V gene, CDR1 is SEHNR and CDR2 is FQNEAQ (reference sequence). V lost 3 bases, J lost 5 bases, and 10 bases lay in between. The CDR3 is 13 residues long. CDR3 nucleotide sequence: TGTGCCAGCAGCTTTGCAGGGGAGTATGGCTACACCTTC. It encodes CASSFAGEYGYTF.

The chain carries TRBV3-1 (or the pseudogene TRBV3-2) and TRBJ1-2, with D possibly TRBD1 on 5 matching bases. V gave up 5 bases and J gave up 6 bases, with 7 bases separating them. The CDR3 is made up of 11 amino acids. In germline, CDR1 is LGHDT, CDR2 YNNKEL (reference sequence). CDR3: CASSKGNGYTF. The DNA of the CDR3 is TGTGCCAGCAGCAAGGGGAATGGCTACACCTTC.

The chain has TRBV5-1 and TRBJ2-7; D is unresolved. The CDR3 covers 11 residues. The germline V gene encodes CDR1 SGHRS and CDR2 YFSETQ. V was trimmed by 4 bases and J by 1 base, leaving 3 bases between them. CDR3 sequence: CASSASYEQYF. The CDR3 nucleotides read TGCGCCAGCAGCGCGTCCTACGAGCAGTACTTC.

This chain uses TRBV5-1 with TRBJ2-3, with 9 positions matching TRBD2. The CDR3 is 17 residues long. CDR1 is SGHRS and CDR2 is YFSETQ in the germline V gene. J lost 1 base, V lost 0 bases, and 6 bases had no gene match. CDR3 DNA sequence: TGCGCCAGCAGCTTGGGGAGCTCTAGCGGGGGCACAGATACGCAGTATTTT. As protein: CASSLGSSSGGTDTQYF.

The chain couples TRBV19 to TRBJ2-1; 9 positions match TRBD2. The CDR3 has 16 residues. CDR1 and CDR2 from the germline V gene are LNHDA and SQIVND (reference sequence). Trimming took 6 bases from V and 1 from J; bases not matched to a gene: 7. The CDR3 region has the DNA TGTGCCAGTAGGTTGGGCGGGAGGGGGTCCTACAATGAGCAGTTCTTC. Amino acids: CASRLGGRGSYNEQFF. Full variable domain (remainder filled in from reference TRBV19 and TRBJ2-1): DGGITQSPKYLFRKEGQNVTLSCEQNLNHDAMYWYRQDPGQGLRLIYYSQIVNDFQKGDIAEGYSVSREKKESFPLTVTSAQKNPTAFYLCASRLGGRGSYNEQFFGPGTRLTVL.

V gene TRBV3-1 (or the pseudogene TRBV3-2) combines with J gene TRBJ2-5; 10 bases are shared with TRBD2. CDR1 is LGHDT and CDR2 is YNNKEL in the germline V gene (reference sequence). The CDR3 totals 15 residues. J gave up 0 bases and V 6 bases, and 4 bases lay outside the gene matches. The CDR3 region is CASSLLAGNQETQYF. Written as DNA, the CDR3 is TGTGCCAGCAGTCTACTAGCGGGGAACCAAGAGACCCAGTACTTC.